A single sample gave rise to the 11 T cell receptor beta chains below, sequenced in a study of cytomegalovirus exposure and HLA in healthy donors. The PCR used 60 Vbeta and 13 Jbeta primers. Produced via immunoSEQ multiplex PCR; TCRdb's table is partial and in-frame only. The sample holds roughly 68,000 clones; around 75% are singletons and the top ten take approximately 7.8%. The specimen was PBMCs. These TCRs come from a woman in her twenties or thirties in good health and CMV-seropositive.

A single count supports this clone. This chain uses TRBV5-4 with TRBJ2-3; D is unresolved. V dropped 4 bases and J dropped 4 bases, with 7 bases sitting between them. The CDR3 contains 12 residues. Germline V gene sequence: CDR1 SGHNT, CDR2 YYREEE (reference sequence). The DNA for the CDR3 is TGTGCCAGCAGCCGTAACTCAGATACGCAGTATTTT. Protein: CASSRNSDTQYF.

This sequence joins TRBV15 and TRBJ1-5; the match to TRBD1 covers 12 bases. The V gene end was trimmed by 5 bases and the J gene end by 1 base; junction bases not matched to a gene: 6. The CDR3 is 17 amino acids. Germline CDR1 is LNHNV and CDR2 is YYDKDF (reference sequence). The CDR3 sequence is CATSRGTGGISNQPQHF. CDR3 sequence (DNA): TGTGCCACCAGCCGAGGGACAGGGGGCATCAGCAATCAGCCCCAGCATTTT.

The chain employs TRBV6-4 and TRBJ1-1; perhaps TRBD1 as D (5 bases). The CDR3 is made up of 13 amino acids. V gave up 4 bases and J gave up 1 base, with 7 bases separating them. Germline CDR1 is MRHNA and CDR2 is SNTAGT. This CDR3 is CASSAGGNTEAFF. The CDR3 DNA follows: TGTGCCAGCAGTGCCGGGGGGAACACTGAAGCTTTCTTT.

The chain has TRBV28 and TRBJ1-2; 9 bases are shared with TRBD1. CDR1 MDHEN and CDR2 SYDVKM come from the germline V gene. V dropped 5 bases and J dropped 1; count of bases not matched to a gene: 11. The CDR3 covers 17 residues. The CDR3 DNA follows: TGTGCCAGCAGTCCATGGGGACAGGGCACGGGTAACTATGGCTACACCTTC. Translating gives CASSPWGQGTGNYGYTF.

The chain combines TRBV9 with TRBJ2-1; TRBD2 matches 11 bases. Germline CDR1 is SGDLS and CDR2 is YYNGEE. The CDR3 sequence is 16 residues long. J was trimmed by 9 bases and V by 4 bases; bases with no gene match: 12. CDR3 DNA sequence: TGTGCCAGCAGCCCTCGTCCTGGGACTAGCGGTTCTGAGCAGTTCTTC. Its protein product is CASSPRPGTSGSEQFF.

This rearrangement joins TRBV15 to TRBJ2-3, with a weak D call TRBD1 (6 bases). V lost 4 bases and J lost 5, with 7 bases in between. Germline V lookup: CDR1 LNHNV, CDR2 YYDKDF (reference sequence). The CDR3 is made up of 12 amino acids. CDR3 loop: CATSTDRDTQYF. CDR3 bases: TGTGCCACCAGCACGGACAGAGATACGCAGTATTTT.

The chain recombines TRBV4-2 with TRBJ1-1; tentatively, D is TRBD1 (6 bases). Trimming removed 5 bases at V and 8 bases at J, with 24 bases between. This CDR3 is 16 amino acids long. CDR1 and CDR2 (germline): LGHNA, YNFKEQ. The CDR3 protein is CASSSHLGATAGEAFF. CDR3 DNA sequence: TGTGCCAGCAGCTCCCACTTGGGGGCGACCGCAGGAGAAGCTTTCTTT.

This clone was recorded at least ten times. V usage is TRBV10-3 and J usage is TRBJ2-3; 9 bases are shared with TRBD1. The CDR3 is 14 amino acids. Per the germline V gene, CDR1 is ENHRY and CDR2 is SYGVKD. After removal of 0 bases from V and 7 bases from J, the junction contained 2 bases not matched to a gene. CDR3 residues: CAISESDRGHTQYF. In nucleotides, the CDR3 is TGTGCCATCAGTGAGTCGGACAGGGGACATACGCAGTATTTT.

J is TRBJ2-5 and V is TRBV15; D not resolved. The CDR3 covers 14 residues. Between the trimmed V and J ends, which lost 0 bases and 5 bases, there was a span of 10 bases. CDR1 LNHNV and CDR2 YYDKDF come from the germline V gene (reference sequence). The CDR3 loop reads CATSRDDSSETQYF. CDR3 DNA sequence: TGTGCCACCAGCAGAGATGACTCTTCGGAGACCCAGTACTTC.

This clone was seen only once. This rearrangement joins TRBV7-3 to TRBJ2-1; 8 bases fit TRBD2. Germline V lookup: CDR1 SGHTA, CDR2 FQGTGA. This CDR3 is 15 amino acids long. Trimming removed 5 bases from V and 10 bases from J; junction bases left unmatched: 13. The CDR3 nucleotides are TGTGCCAGCAGCGAAGCCGGGACTAGGAGTTTAGAGCAGTTCTTC. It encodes CASSEAGTRSLEQFF.

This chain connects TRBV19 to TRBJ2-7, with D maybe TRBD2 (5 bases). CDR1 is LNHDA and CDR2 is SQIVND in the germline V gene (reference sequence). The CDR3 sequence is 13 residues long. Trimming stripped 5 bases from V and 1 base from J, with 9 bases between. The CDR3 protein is CASSPGLSYEQYF. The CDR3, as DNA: TGTGCCAGTAGTCCAGGACTTTCCTACGAGCAGTACTTC.